The next 6 T cell receptor beta chains were all read from a single sample in a study of vaccination and CD4 T cells after COVID-19. Sequencing of cultured CD4+ T cell DNA used the Oncomine TCR Beta short-read assay. One entry per CDR3 protein results from TCRdb running MiXCR on the PCR reads. The table has around 7,000 distinct CDR3 sequences, around 46% seen once; the top ten hold roughly 23%. No antigens are known for them. Treatment indicated: roughly ten-day PBMC culture with coronavirus spike peptide pools or control peptides (ViraFEST assay). During the years 2011-2018, before the COVID-19 pandemic, the unexposed donor's CD4+ T cells were collected. The sequencing input was CD4+ T cells from blood, cultured in vitro. Receptors were obtained from a human donor in good health.

The chain uses TRBV20-1 and TRBJ2-7; a weak D match, TRBD2 (6 bases). V was trimmed by 4 bases and J by 4 bases, leaving 11 bases between them. The germline V gene has CDR1 DFQATT and CDR2 SNEGSKA (reference sequence). The CDR3 covers 12 residues. DNA for the CDR3: TGCAGTGCTACGGGACTTGATTACGAGCAGTACTTC. Its protein product is CSATGLDYEQYF.

The V gene is TRBV29-1, the J gene TRBJ1-3; D gene uncertain. Germline CDR1 and CDR2: SQVTM and ANQGSEA. The CDR3 covers 14 residues. V lost 4 bases and J lost 5, with 15 bases in between. The DNA of the CDR3 is TGCAGCGTTGGAAGCAGAAGCCTTAGAAACACCATATATTTT. Residues: CSVGSRSLRNTIYF.

This rearrangement joins TRBV2 to TRBJ1-1; 7 bases are a match to TRBD1. Trimming cost V 6 bases and J 7 bases; bases outside gene matches: 23. The CDR3 runs 18 residues. Germline CDR1 is SNHLY and CDR2 is FYNNEI. In DNA form, the CDR3 reads TGTGCCAGCAGAAGCCGAAGGACAGGATGGGGGTTAAACGGTGAAGCTTTCTTT. Encoded protein: CASRSRRTGWGLNGEAFF.

This chain links TRBV7-8 with TRBJ2-2, with D unresolved. Germline CDR1 reads SGHVS; CDR2 reads FQNEAQ. The CDR3 length is 16 residues. V was cut by 2 bases and J by 0 bases, with 10 bases left in between. The CDR3 DNA is TGTGCCAGCAGCTTAAGGGCAGCTACGAACACCGGGGAGCTGTTTTTT. Translation gives CASSLRAATNTGELFF.

This chain connects TRBV20-1 to TRBJ2-5; TRBD2 might be the D (6 bases). The CDR3 sequence is 15 residues long. V was pared by 0 bases and J by 1 base, with 12 bases between. The germline V gene has CDR1 DFQATT and CDR2 SNEGSKA (reference sequence). CDR3 protein: CSAREWREPQETQYF. CDR3 in DNA: TGCAGTGCTAGAGAGTGGCGGGAACCCCAAGAGACCCAGTACTTC.

This chain links TRBV10-2 with TRBJ2-3; D ambiguous. The CDR3 length is 15 residues. Germline V gene lookup returns CDR1 WSHSY and CDR2 SAAADI. Deletions cut 2 bases from V and 1 base from J, with 10 bases between. In DNA form, the CDR3 reads TGCGCCAGCAGTGAGGTATCAGGTCGCACAGATACGCAGTATTTT. It translates to CASSEVSGRTDTQYF.